The text below deals with one TCR beta chain. What it binds is not known. This record belongs to a study of PD-1 blockade in classical Hodgkin lymphoma. Study details: Patients were administered nivolumab (3 mg/kg intravenously) every 2 weeks.

Relapses following autologous stem cell transplantation were seen in all patients, with brentuximab vedotin exposure varying. Best overall response was complete response, partial response or progressive disease in these relapsed/refractory classical Hodgkin lymphoma patients. The study's findings and limits: Any patient who commenced nivolumab under 1 year after ASCT was excluded.

CDR1 is SGHRS and CDR2 is YFSETQ in the germline V gene. V lost 2 bases and J lost 1, with 6 bases in between. The CDR3 is made up of 13 amino acids. This table comes from immunoSEQ multiplex PCR, and its TCRdb copy is limited to in-frame clones, with some not included. This table holds nearly 55,000 clones, approximately 81% found once. The source material was peripheral blood mononuclear cells (PBMCs), sampled at baseline. The receptor was derived from a human donor with classical Hodgkin lymphoma. The chain has TRBV5-1 and TRBJ2-5; D might be TRBD2 (6 bases). CDR3 protein: CASSFGGQETQYF. The CDR3 bases are TGCGCCAGCAGCTTCGGGGGCCAAGAGACCCAGTACTTC.